This T cell receptor (beta chain) was sequenced in a study of blood T cell repertoires in COVID-19. Study summary: The study drew acute and convalescent COVID-19 samples from the United States, Italy and Spain. In each case, the material was cDNA or gDNA derived from T cells, B-cell-depleted T cells, or PBMCs.

In the original processing: Amplification of reference gene primers was used by the study to estimate nucleated cell counts. The protocol was immunoSEQ multiplex PCR, while the TCRdb copy is restricted to in-frame clones and leaves out a portion. The V and J calls and the clone size are those of that table, but D and trimming were determined from the DNA. The data contain over 100,000 clones, roughly 80% of them singletons. This TCR was recovered from a human donor in a cohort sampled during active COVID-19. The sequenced sample consisted of peripheral blood.

CDR3 residues: CASSSQGRRNEQYF. The CDR3 region has the DNA TGTGCCAGCAGCTCACAGGGGCGTCGTAACGAGCAGTACTTC. The chain couples TRBV7-3 to TRBJ2-7, with 7 nucleotides matching TRBD1. In germline, CDR1 is SGHTA, CDR2 FQGTGA. Losses at the gene ends were 4 bases for V and 5 bases for J; bases not matched to a gene: 8. CDR3 length equals 14 residues.